A selection of T cell receptor beta chains follows, all from one sample in a study of blood T cell repertoires in COVID-19. Sequencing was performed with immunoSEQ multiplex PCR; in TCRdb, only in-frame clones are kept and a portion is missing. Of nearly 95,000 clones listed, approximately 87% were seen once; the top ten hold about 1.5%. Sequenced sample: peripheral blood. These receptors were taken from a human donor with active COVID-19. The donor label of this sample is uncertain. Both conserved end residues are part of each CDR3. Fields, in order: clone size, J gene, D gene, V gene, CDR3 DNA, CDR3 protein. The D gene is left open where the match is weak. Some rows mark clone size as missing; the rest say once, few, many or name a class of expanded clone.

.,TRBJ2-7,.,TRBV10-3,TGTGCCATCAGTGAATCAAGGGGGGGTACCTGGCTAACCTCCTACGAGCAGTACTTC,CAISESRGGTWLTSYEQYF
.,TRBJ2-5,.,TRBV7-9,TGTGCCAGCAGCTTTGGGCTCTCAGGAGAGACCCAGTACTTC,CASSFGLSGETQYF
.,TRBJ2-4,TRBD1,TRBV5-1,TGCGCCAGCAGCTCGACAGGGGTCGTAGGTCAAAACATTCAGTACTTC,CASSSTGVVGQNIQYF
.,TRBJ2-7,TRBD2,TRBV5-1,TGCGCCAGCAGCACTAGCGGGGCCGACGAGCAGTACTTC,CASSTSGADEQYF
once,TRBJ2-7,TRBD1,TRBV6-2/TRBV6-3,TGTGCCAGCAGTTATACTTCGGGACAGTACTCCTACGAGCAGTACTTC,CASSYTSGQYSYEQYF
.,TRBJ1-1,.,TRBV4-3,TGCGCCAGCAGCCAAGATGTTCGTTCAGGGTGGAACACTGAAGCTTTCTTT,CASSQDVRSGWNTEAFF
.,TRBJ2-2,.,TRBV6-5,TGTGCCAGCAGTTATTTGGCTGGAGCGAACACCGGGGAGCTGTTTTTT,CASSYLAGANTGELFF
.,TRBJ1-3,.,TRBV12-5,TGTGCTACAACGGAGAGCTCTGGAAACACCATATATTTT,CATTESSGNTIYF
.,TRBJ2-1,TRBD2,TRBV6-6,TGTGCCAGCCTGGAGACTAGCGGAAAATCCTACAATGAGCAGTTCTTC,CASLETSGKSYNEQFF
.,TRBJ1-2,TRBD1,TRBV28,TGTGCCAGCGTCGAGGGGGCGGGTGGCTACACCTTC,CASVEGAGGYTF
.,TRBJ2-7,.,TRBV4-1,TGCGCCAGCAGTCCCGGGACTGGAGGCTACGAGCAGTACTTC,CASSPGTGGYEQYF
.,TRBJ1-6,TRBD1,TRBV27,TGTGCCAGCAGTTTAGGGACAGGGGTGACACCCCTCCACTTT,CASSLGTGVTPLHF
.,TRBJ1-2,TRBD1,TRBV5-1,TGCGCCAGCAGCTTTGAGGGACAGGGTAGCTATGGCTACACCTTC,CASSFEGQGSYGYTF
.,TRBJ2-2,.,TRBV9,TGTGCCAGCAGCGGAAGAGCCGGGACAAAATCAACCGGGGAGCTGTTTTTT,CASSGRAGTKSTGELFF
.,TRBJ2-1,.,TRBV11-2,TGTGCCAGCAGCTTAATTCGTCTGAGCTCCTACAATGAGCAGTTCTTC,CASSLIRLSSYNEQFF
.,TRBJ1-1,.,TRBV30,TGTGCCTGGAGTGTACTGAGTGACACTGAAGCTTTCTTT,CAWSVLSDTEAFF
.,TRBJ2-7,.,TRBV28,TGTGTCCTGAATCTTCCTCTCCTAATCTACGAGCAGTACTTC,CVLNLPLLIYEQYF
.,TRBJ1-1,.,TRBV19,TGTGCCAGTAGTATTCGGGGGAACACTGAAGCTTTCTTT,CASSIRGNTEAFF
.,TRBJ2-5,.,TRBV7-2,TGTGCCAGCAGCTTAGATTTCCGGGGGTCGAGAGAGACCCAGTACTTC,CASSLDFRGSRETQYF
.,TRBJ2-2,.,TRBV7-3,TGTGCCAGCAGCTTAACAGGGGGTCAGACCGGGGAGCTGTTTTTT,CASSLTGGQTGELFF
.,TRBJ2-3,TRBD1,TRBV4-1,TGCGCCAGCAGCCAAGAGGGGACAGGGGGCACAGATACGCAGTATTTT,CASSQEGTGGTDTQYF
.,TRBJ1-2,.,TRBV4-3,TGCGCCAGCAGCCAAGGGCCGGGAGATTGGGGTGGCTACACCTTC,CASSQGPGDWGGYTF
.,TRBJ1-1,TRBD1,TRBV19,TGTGCCAGTAGTACCGGGACAGGGTTCACTGAAGCTTTCTTT,CASSTGTGFTEAFF
.,TRBJ2-5,.,TRBV2,TGTGCCAGCAGTGAGCGGGGAAGGGTTCGAGAGACCCAGTACTTC,CASSERGRVRETQYF
.,TRBJ1-5,.,TRBV6-2/TRBV6-3,TGTGCCAGCAGCCAATCTCAGGGATTTAGCAATCAGCCCCAGCATTTT,CASSQSQGFSNQPQHF
.,TRBJ1-1,TRBD1,TRBV15,TGTGCCACCAGCAGAGAGAGGACAGGGAACACTGAAGCTTTCTTT,CATSRERTGNTEAFF
.,TRBJ1-1,TRBD1,TRBV2,TGTGCCAGCACTCCCGACAGGGGAGGCACTGAAGCTTTCTTT,CASTPDRGGTEAFF
.,TRBJ2-4,TRBD2,TRBV5-4,TGTGCCATGTTACGGGGGGACATTCAGTACTTC,CAMLRGDIQYF
.,TRBJ2-1,TRBD2,TRBV6-1,TGTGCCAGCAGTGAAGTCCTGAGTAGCGGGGGGTCAAATGAGCAGTTCTTC,CASSEVLSSGGSNEQFF
.,TRBJ2-5,TRBD1,TRBV3-1/TRBV3-2,TGTGCCAGCAGCCCGCCGACAGGGCGAGAGACCCAGTACTTC,CASSPPTGRETQYF
.,TRBJ2-1,.,TRBV3-1/TRBV3-2,TGTGCCAGCAGCCAAGATCTCTCCAATGAGCAGTTCTTC,CASSQDLSNEQFF
.,TRBJ1-1,.,TRBV6-2/TRBV6-3,TGTGCCAGCAGCCGGGCCCCACAGGCCACTGAAGCTTTCTTT,CASSRAPQATEAFF
.,TRBJ1-2,.,TRBV10-1,TGCGCCAGTTCTGGTTCAGTGTACCCTAACTATGGCTACACCTTC,CASSGSVYPNYGYTF
.,TRBJ2-1,.,TRBV7-3,TGTGCCAGCAGCTTAACGGTCGACAGAAGAGAGAAGTTCTTC,CASSLTVDRREKFF
.,TRBJ2-2,.,TRBV9,TGTGCCAGCAAGACAGAGGCTAACACCGGGGAGCTGTTTTTT,CASKTEANTGELFF
.,TRBJ1-6,.,TRBV7-9,TGTGCCAGCAGCGTACGAGAAACTAATTCACCCCTCCACTTT,CASSVRETNSPLHF
.,TRBJ2-1,TRBD1,TRBV28,TGTGCCAGCAGTCCCCAGGGATCGACAGGGAAGTTCTTC,CASSPQGSTGKFF
.,TRBJ2-1,TRBD1,TRBV9,TGTGCCAGCAGCGTCTTGACAGGGGGCGCCGGCAATGAGCAGTTCTTC,CASSVLTGGAGNEQFF
.,TRBJ2-7,.,TRBV6-6,TGTGCCAGCACCGTTACGGGCAGGGCAAACTCCTACGAGCAGTACTTC,CASTVTGRANSYEQYF
.,TRBJ1-1,TRBD1,TRBV5-1,TGCGCCAGCAGCGGACGACAGGGAGAAGCTTTCTTT,CASSGRQGEAFF
once,TRBJ1-2,TRBD1,TRBV4-3,TGCGCCAGCAGCCAGGGGGGACAGGGAGAACATGGCTACACCTTC,CASSQGGQGEHGYTF
.,TRBJ1-1,TRBD1,TRBV6-1,TGTGCCAGCAGTGAATGGACAGGGCCCTTAATGAACACTGAAGCTTTCTTT,CASSEWTGPLMNTEAFF